The rows below give T cell receptor beta chains drawn from one sample of a study of T cells in Graves' hyperthyroidism and ophthalmopathy. TCRdb re-derived calls from the multiplex PCR reads in MiXCR, one entry per CDR3 protein. The table shows about 98,000 distinct CDR3 sequences, with around 40% occurring only once. Sequencing used peripheral blood or thyroid tissue (not recorded which). Every receptor here comes from a woman aged 30 to 39 with Graves' hyperthyroidism. Each CDR3 is given with its conserved first and last residue. Fields, in order: D gene, J gene, V gene, clone size, CDR3 DNA, CDR3 protein. The D gene is left open where the match is weak. The listing skips clone size in some rows; elsewhere it reads once, few, many or a size class.

TRBD1	TRBJ2-2	TRBV2	NA	TGTGCCAGCAGTGGGACAGGGCGCACCGGGGAGCTGTTTTTT	CASSGTGRTGELFF
TRBD1	TRBJ1-5	TRBV7-2	many	TGTGCCAGCAGCTTGACAGGGCATCAGCCCCAGCATTTT	CASSLTGHQPQHF
TRBD1	TRBJ1-1	TRBV5-6	few	TGTGCCAGCAGCCTACGGACAGGGCAAAGTCTTTTCACTGAAGCTTTCTTT	CASSLRTGQSLFTEAFF
NA	TRBJ2-7	TRBV29-1	NA	TGCAGCGTCCAAGGGGACACTTACGAGCAGTACTTC	CSVQGDTYEQYF
NA	TRBJ1-5	TRBV28	NA	TGTGCCAGCAGAGGATCACAGGGCAAGCCCCAGCATTTT	CASRGSQGKPQHF
TRBD2	TRBJ2-5	TRBV20-1	NA	TGCAGTGCTAGGGGGGGGGGACTAGTGAGGGAGACCCAGTACTTC	CSARGGGLVRETQYF
TRBD1	TRBJ1-2	TRBV12-3/TRBV12-4	NA	TGTGCCAGCAGTTTCCACAGGGGGAATTATGGCTACACCTTC	CASSFHRGNYGYTF
TRBD2	TRBJ2-7	TRBV6-5	NA	TGTGCCAGCAGTTCCGGGGGGGCCGAGCAGTACTTC	CASSSGGAEQYF
TRBD2	TRBJ2-7	TRBV20-1	once	TGCAGTGCTAGGAGCAGAACTAGCGGGAGCCCGTACGAGCAGTACTTC	CSARSRTSGSPYEQYF
TRBD2	TRBJ2-5	TRBV5-1	NA	TGCGCCAGCACCGGGACTAGCGGGATCGGTACCCAGTACTTC	CASTGTSGIGTQYF
TRBD1	TRBJ2-5	TRBV20-1	NA	TGCAGTGCTGGGGGACAGGAAGAGACCCAGTACTTC	CSAGGQEETQYF
TRBD1	TRBJ1-5	TRBV2	few	TGTGCCAGCAGTTTCAGGGGGCCGCGGCAGCCCCAGCATTTT	CASSFRGPRQPQHF
NA	TRBJ2-5	TRBV5-4	NA	TGTGCCAGCAAGGATTCGAGGCAGTCCCAAGAGGCCCAGCACTTC	CASKDSRQSQEAQHF
TRBD2	TRBJ2-2	TRBV4-1	many	TGCGCCAGCAGCCACCCGGGGACTAGCGCCACCGGGGAGCTGTTTTTT	CASSHPGTSATGELFF
NA	TRBJ1-1	TRBV30	NA	TGTGCCTGGAAGATCGGATATCACGAACAAGGTGAAGCTTTCTTT	CAWKIGYHEQGEAFF
NA	TRBJ1-2	TRBV27	many	TGTGCCAGCAGTTTATCTTGGGGACCCAGCTATGGCTACACCTTC	CASSLSWGPSYGYTF
TRBD1	TRBJ1-4	TRBV5-1	many	TGCGCCAGCAGCTTGGGCCCAGGGACAGGGGGTGAAAAACTGTTTTTT	CASSLGPGTGGEKLFF
NA	TRBJ2-5	TRBV7-2	NA	NA	CASSFYICSGTSQETQYF
TRBD2	TRBJ2-2	TRBV6-5	many	TGTGCCAGCTGCCGACTAGCCCGCAACACCGGGGAGCTGTTTTTT	CASCRLARNTGELFF
NA	TRBJ1-2	TRBV28	NA	TGTGCCGGCAGTGATCAGGGGAAAGGAGATGGCTACACCTTC	CAGSDQGKGDGYTF
NA	TRBJ2-3	TRBV9	many	TGTGCCAGCAGCGTAGGAGGGAGCACAGATACGCAGTATTTT	CASSVGGSTDTQYF
NA	TRBJ1-1	TRBV24-1	NA	TGTGCCACCTGGGGCTTCGAAGCTTTCTTT	CATWGFEAFF
TRBD1	TRBJ1-2	TRBV20-1	many	TGCAGTGCTCAAACCCCGGACAGGGCTAGATTTAACTATGGCTACACCTTC	CSAQTPDRARFNYGYTF
NA	TRBJ1-5	TRBV5-1	many	TGCGCCAGCAGTTCGGACGGGGCTCAGCCCCAGCATTTT	CASSSDGAQPQHF
TRBD1	TRBJ2-7	TRBV27	NA	TGTGCCAGCAGTTTGCAGGGGGCCTGCGAGCAGTACTTC	CASSLQGACEQYF
TRBD2	TRBJ2-2	TRBV6-5	many	TGTGCCAGCAGTTATAGCGGGATAAACACCGGGGAGCTGTTTTTT	CASSYSGINTGELFF
NA	TRBJ2-2	TRBV10-3	many	TGTGCCATCAGTGGGGCAGGGCAGAACACCGGGGAGCTGTTTTTT	CAISGAGQNTGELFF
TRBD2	TRBJ2-7	TRBV13	once	TGTGCCAGCAGCTTCGTAGCGGGAGGGCCTTACTACGAGCAGTACTTC	CASSFVAGGPYYEQYF